This record covers a single T cell receptor (beta chain). In its sample, this clonotype was seen many times. Its antigen is unknown. No quality values exist for individual bases; no much larger clone is one base distant. This record comes from a study of T cells in Graves' hyperthyroidism and ophthalmopathy (dated 2019 in TCRdb). Describing the broader study: Peripheral blood samples were taken at the time of initial diagnosis, prior to any treatment. A discovery cohort of approximately 100 patients, roughly 43 with Graves' ophthalmopathy and 57 with stable Graves' hyperthyroidism, was used to find distinguishing TCR V-J signatures. Prospective prediction of ophthalmopathy was tested in an independent validation cohort of approximately 19 hyperthyroidism patients and 15 to 17 patients who later progressed to ophthalmopathy. For training and testing, the 100 or so patients in the discovery cohort were randomly divided in a 7:3 ratio. In addition, the study compared T-cell repertoires in thyroid tissue and in blood from roughly six Graves' hyperthyroidism patients. Once sampling was done, hyperthyroidism patients were given methimazole at a starting dose of 30 mg daily, whereas ophthalmopathy patients were given high-dose intravenous methylprednisolone. The paper reports TCR Vbeta CDR3 sequencing of fewer than 150 peripheral blood samples: approximately 41 ophthalmopathy, 70 to 85 hyperthyroidism and around 17 progressor patients.

Overall study results and their limits: In validation, progression to ophthalmopathy was predicted by the model with around 71% sensitivity and about 72% specificity, a median of roughly six months before onset. A 13 V-J signature model separated ophthalmopathy from stable hyperthyroidism, with roughly 88% sensitivity and about 81% specificity in cross-validation and 80%/75% in testing. Most expanded thyroid clonotypes (frequency above 0.001) were also found in blood, which suggests that blood repertoires may mirror thyroid immune responses. No statistical method was used to fix the sample size in advance, and group allocation was not hidden from the investigators.

In the germline V gene, CDR1 corresponds to SQVTM and CDR2 to ANQGSEA. The CDR3 has 14 amino acids, counting the end cysteine and phenylalanine. Left in the record is the CDR3 DNA by itself, 42 bases read in frame from the first base. At the junction V is shortened by 2 bases and J by 2 bases, with 13 bases in between. Stable Graves' hyperthyroidism was defined as the absence of progression to ophthalmopathy over 18 months of follow-up. The hyperthyroidism patients were between 18 and 65 years old and newly diagnosed, with a disease duration of less than 2 months. Patients with uncontrolled infections, other autoimmune diseases, pregnancy or lactation were excluded. Diagnoses were established on the basis of clinical symptoms, serum thyroxine and TRAb, thyroid ultrasound, and orbital computed tomography. PBMCs were separated from 10 ml of fresh peripheral blood using Ficoll-Paque density gradient centrifugation. Total RNA was extracted with Trizol reagent, and quality was checked on an Agilent 2100 Bioanalyzer.

Amplification of TCR beta CDR3 regions was carried out from RNA transcripts. A first-round RT-PCR of the TCR CDR3 used the HTBI primer set with the Qiagen OneStep RT-PCR kit. Libraries were constructed in a second round of multiplex PCR, after which size selection and purification were carried out. Paired-end sequencing of the libraries was performed with 100 bp reads on an Illumina HiSeq2000. Per the original workflow: SOAPnuke was used to process the raw data, with reads discarded if the reads contained adapters or uncalled bases, had a mean Phred below 15, or lacked an exact constant-primer or identifier match. High-quality paired reads were merged with COPE v1.2.5, and unique nucleotide sequences were defined as clonotypes. MiTCR v1.1 was used to align clonotypes to the IMGT TRBV, TRBD and TRBJ reference segments. Analysis was restricted to V-J combinations with a frequency above 0.0001, which covered roughly 99% of repertoires. The TCS score was defined as the ratio of F50 (clonal expansion) to E x V (chaos), calculated using BLOSUM62-based TCRdist between CDR3 peptides within each V-J. Welch's t-statistics and random forest reduced several hundred V-J features to about 13, which were used in a naive Bayes classifier (R e1071). The public reads were run again by TCRdb, first through fastp at Q25 and then through MiXCR, and only productive beta chains were kept. One record per CDR3 amino acid sequence lists the most common genes and DNA. TCRdb, rather than the study authors, made the V and J calls. The sample records a few hundred thousand distinct CDR3 sequences, 15% to 19% of which are singletons. The ten top clones hold 7.3% of the sample.

The rearranged segments are TRBV29-1 and TRBJ2-7; the D gene assignment is ambiguous. The clonotype was recovered from a woman younger than 45 with Graves' hyperthyroidism. The specimen was blood. The CDR3 protein is CSVELSANTYEQYF. The bases are TGCAGCGTTGAACTTTCAGCGAATACCTACGAGCAGTACTTC.